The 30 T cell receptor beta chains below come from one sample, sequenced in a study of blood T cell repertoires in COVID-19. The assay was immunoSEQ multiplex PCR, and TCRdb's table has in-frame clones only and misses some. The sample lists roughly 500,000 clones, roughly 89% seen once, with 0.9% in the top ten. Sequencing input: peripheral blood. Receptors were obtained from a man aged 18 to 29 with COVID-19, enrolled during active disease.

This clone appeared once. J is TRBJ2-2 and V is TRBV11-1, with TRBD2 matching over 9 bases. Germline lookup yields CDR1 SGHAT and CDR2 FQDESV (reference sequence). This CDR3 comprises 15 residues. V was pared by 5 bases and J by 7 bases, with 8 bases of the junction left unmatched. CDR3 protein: CASSRGRAEDGELFF. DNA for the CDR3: TGTGCCAGCAGCCGCGGGAGGGCCGAGGACGGGGAGCTGTTTTTT.

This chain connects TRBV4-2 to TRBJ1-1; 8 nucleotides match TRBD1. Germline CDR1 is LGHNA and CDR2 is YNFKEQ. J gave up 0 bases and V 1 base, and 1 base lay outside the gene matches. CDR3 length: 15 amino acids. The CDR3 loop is CASSQGDRLNTEAFF. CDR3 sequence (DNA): TGTGCCAGCAGCCAAGGGGACAGGTTGAACACTGAAGCTTTCTTT.

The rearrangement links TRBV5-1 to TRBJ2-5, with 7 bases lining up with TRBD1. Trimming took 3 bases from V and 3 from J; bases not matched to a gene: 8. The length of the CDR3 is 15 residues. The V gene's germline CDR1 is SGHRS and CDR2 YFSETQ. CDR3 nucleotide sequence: TGCGCCAGCAGCTCGTGGGTAGACAGGGAAGAGACCCAGTACTTC. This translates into CASSSWVDREETQYF.

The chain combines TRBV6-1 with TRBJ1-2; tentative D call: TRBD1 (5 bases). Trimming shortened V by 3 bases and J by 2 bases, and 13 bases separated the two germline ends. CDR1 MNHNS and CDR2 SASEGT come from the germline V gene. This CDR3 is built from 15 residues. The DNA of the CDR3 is TGTGCCAGCAGTGAGACCCTTAGACAGAACTATGGCTACACCTTC. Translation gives CASSETLRQNYGYTF.

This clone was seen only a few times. CDR3 coding DNA: TGTGCCACCAGTCGACAGGCGGGCACCGGGGAGCTGTTTTTT. As protein: CATSRQAGTGELFF. The chain has TRBV24-1 and TRBJ2-2; tentative D call: TRBD1 (6 bases). The CDR3 runs to 14 residues. Trimming removed 6 bases from V and 4 bases from J, with 11 bases in between. Looked up from germline, CDR1 is KGHDR and CDR2 is SFDVKD.

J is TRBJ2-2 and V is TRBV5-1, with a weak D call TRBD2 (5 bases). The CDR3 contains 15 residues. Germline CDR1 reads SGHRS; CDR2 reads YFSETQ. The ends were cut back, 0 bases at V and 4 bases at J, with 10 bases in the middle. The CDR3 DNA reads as TGCGCCAGCAGCTTGGACGGGGTGGGCACCGGGGAGCTGTTTTTT. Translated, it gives CASSLDGVGTGELFF.

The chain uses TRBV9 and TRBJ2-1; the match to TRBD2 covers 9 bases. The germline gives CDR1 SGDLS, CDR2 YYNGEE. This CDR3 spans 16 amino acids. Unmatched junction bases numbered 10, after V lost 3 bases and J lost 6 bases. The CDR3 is CASSALSGSAGNEQFF. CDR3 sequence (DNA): TGTGCCAGCAGCGCACTTAGCGGGAGTGCAGGCAATGAGCAGTTCTTC.

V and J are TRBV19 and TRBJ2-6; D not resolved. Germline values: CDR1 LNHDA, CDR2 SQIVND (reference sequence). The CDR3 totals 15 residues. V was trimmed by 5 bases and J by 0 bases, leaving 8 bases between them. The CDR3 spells CASSAATSGANVLTF. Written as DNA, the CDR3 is TGTGCCAGTAGTGCGGCTACCTCTGGGGCCAACGTCCTGACTTTC.

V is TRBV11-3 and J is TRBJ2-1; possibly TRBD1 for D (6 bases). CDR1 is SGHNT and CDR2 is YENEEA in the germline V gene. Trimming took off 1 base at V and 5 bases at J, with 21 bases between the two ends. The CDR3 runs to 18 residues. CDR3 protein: CASSLGGVYRVRNNEQFF. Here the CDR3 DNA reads TGTGCCAGCAGCTTAGGTGGCGTCTACAGGGTACGGAACAATGAGCAGTTCTTC.

The DNA for the CDR3 is TGTGCCAGCAGCTTGAAGACAGCGAACACCGGGGAGCTGTTTTTT. It codes for CASSLKTANTGELFF. The chain is built from TRBV5-4 and TRBJ2-2, with D possibly being TRBD1 (5 bases). From germline, CDR1 is SGHNT and CDR2 YYREEE (reference sequence). This CDR3 has 15 residues. The ends were cut back, 1 base at V and 0 bases at J, with 7 bases in the middle.

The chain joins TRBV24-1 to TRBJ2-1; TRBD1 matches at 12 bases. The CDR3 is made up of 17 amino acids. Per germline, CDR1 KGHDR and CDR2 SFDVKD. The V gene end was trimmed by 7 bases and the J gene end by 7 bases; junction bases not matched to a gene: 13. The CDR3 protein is CATSSPPGQGALNEQFF. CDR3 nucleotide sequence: TGTGCCACCAGCTCCCCACCGGGACAGGGGGCGCTTAATGAGCAGTTCTTC.

CDR3 nucleotide sequence: TGTGCCTCCCGAGCGGGACTAGGGGCAGATACGCAGTATTTT. Amino acids: CASRAGLGADTQYF. The chain links TRBV6-4 to TRBJ2-3; the match to TRBD2 covers 8 bases. The V gene end was trimmed by 11 bases and the J gene end by 4 bases; junction bases not matched to a gene: 11. Germline lookup yields CDR1 MRHNA and CDR2 SNTAGT. This CDR3 has 14 amino acids.

In DNA form, the CDR3 reads TGTGCCAGCAGCCCCAGGGCGGGGGGGCAAGAGACCCAGTACTTC. Translation gives CASSPRAGGQETQYF. This rearrangement joins TRBV3-1 (or the pseudogene TRBV3-2) to TRBJ2-5, with 9 positions matching TRBD2. CDR1 and CDR2 (germline): LGHDT, YNNKEL (reference sequence). The length of the CDR3 is 15 residues. Trimming removed 4 bases from V and 2 bases from J; junction bases left unmatched: 5.

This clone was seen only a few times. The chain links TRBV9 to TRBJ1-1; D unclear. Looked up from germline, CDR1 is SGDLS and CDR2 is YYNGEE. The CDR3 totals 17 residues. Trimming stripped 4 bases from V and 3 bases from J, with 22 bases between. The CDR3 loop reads CASSPSPGSPGDTEAFF. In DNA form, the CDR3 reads TGTGCCAGCAGCCCCAGTCCCGGGTCCCCCGGGGACACTGAAGCTTTCTTT.

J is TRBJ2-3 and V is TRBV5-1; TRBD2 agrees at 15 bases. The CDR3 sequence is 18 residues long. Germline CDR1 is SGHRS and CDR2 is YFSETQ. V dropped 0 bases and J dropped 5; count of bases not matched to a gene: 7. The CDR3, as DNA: TGCGCCAGCAGCTTGGCCGGGACTAGCGGGGGGAAGGGAGATACGCAGTATTTT. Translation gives CASSLAGTSGGKGDTQYF.

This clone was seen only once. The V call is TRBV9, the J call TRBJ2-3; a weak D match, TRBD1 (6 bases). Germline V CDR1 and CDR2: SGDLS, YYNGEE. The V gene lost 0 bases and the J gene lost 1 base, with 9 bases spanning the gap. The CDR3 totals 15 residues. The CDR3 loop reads CASSVVGAGTDTQYF. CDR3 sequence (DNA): TGTGCCAGCAGCGTAGTGGGGGCGGGCACAGATACGCAGTATTTT.

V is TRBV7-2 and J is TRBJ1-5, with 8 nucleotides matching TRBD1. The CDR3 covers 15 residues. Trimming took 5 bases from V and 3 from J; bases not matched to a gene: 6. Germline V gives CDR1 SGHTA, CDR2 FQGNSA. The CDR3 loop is CASSRGTGYNQPQHF. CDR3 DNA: TGTGCCAGCAGCCGCGGGACAGGATACAATCAGCCCCAGCATTTT.

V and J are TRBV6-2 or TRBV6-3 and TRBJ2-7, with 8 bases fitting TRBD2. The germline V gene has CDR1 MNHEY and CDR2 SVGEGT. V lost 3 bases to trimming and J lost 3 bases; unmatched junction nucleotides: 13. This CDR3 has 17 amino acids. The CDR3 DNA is TGTGCCAGCAGTTATCGGGAGGGTGTAAGGACGAACTACGAGCAGTACTTC. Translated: CASSYREGVRTNYEQYF.

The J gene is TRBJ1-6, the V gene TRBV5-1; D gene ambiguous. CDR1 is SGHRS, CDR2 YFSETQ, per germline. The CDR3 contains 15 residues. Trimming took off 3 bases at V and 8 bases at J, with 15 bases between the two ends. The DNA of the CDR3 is TGCGCCAGCAGCTCGTCACAGCGGGCCGATTCACCCCTCCACTTT. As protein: CASSSSQRADSPLHF.

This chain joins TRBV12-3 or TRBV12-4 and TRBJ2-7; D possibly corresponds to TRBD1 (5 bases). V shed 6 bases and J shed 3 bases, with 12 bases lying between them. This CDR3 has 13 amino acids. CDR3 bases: TGTGCCAGCAGCTGGGGCTCCGACTACGAGCAGTACTTC. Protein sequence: CASSWGSDYEQYF.

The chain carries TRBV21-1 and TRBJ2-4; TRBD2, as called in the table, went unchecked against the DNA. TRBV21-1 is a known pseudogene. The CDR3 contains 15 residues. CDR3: CASIKGLLAKNIQYF. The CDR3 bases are TGTGCCAGCATCAAAGGACTGTTAGCCAAAAACATTCAGTACTTC.

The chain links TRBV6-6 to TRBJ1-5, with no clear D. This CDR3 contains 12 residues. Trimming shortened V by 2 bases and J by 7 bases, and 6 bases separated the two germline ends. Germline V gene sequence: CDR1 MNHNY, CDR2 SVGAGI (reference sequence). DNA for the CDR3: TGTGCCAGCAGTTACGGAGGGCAGCCCCAGCATTTT. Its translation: CASSYGGQPQHF.

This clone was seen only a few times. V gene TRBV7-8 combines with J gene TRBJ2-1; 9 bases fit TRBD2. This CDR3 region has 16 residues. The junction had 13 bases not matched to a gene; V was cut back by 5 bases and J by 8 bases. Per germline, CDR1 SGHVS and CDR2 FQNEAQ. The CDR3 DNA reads TGTGCCAGCAGCCGCAGGAGACTAGCGGAGGGGGATGAGCAGTTCTTC. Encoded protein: CASSRRRLAEGDEQFF.

Written as DNA, the CDR3 is TGTGCCAGCAGCTTAGATACCCGTAGAGAGCAGTACTTC. Its translation: CASSLDTRREQYF. V usage is TRBV11-3 and J usage is TRBJ2-7; no clear D gene. This CDR3 region has 13 residues. Germline values: CDR1 SGHNT, CDR2 YENEEA. The germline V and J ends were trimmed by 0 bases and 7 bases, with 10 bases remaining between them.

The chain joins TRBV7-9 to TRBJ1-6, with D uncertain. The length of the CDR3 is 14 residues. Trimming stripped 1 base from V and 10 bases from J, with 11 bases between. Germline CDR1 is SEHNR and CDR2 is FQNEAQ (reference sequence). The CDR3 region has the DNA TGTGCCAGCAGCTTAGACAGTGATGGGTCACCCCTCCACTTT. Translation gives CASSLDSDGSPLHF.

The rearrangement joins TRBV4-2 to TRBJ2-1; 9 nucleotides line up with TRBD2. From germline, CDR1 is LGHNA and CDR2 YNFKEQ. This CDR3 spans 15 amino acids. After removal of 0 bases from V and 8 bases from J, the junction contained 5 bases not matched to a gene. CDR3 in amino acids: CASSQEVAGAHEQFF. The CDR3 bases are TGTGCCAGCAGCCAAGAAGTAGCGGGAGCCCATGAGCAGTTCTTC.

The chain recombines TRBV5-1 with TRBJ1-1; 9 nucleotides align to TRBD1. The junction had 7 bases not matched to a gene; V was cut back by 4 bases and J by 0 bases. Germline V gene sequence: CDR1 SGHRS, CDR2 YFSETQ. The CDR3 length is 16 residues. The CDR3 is CASSAGTGIMNTEAFF. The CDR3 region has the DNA TGCGCCAGCAGCGCCGGGACAGGGATTATGAACACTGAAGCTTTCTTT.

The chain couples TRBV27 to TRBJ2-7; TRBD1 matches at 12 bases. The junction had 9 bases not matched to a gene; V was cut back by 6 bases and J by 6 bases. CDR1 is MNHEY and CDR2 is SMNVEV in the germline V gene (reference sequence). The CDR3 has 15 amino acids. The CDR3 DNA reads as TGTGCCAGCAGGGAACGCGGGACAGGGGGCGGCGAGCAGTACTTC. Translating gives CASRERGTGGGEQYF.

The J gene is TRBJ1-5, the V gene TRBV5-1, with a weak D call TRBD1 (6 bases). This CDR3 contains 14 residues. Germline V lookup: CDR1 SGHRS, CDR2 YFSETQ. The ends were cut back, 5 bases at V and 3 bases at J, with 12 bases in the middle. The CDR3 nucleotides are TGCGCCAGCAGGGAGGGGGGGTACAATCAGCCCCAGCATTTT. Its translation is CASREGGYNQPQHF.

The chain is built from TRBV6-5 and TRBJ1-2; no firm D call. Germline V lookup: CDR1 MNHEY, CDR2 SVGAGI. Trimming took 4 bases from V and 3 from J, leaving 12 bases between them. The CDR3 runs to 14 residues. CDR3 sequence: CASSSTGGYYGYTF. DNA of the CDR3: TGTGCCAGCAGTTCTACGGGAGGGTACTATGGCTACACCTTC.